These T cell receptor beta chains were read from a single sample in a study of human T cells and chemical hapten exposure. TCRdb reanalysed the 5' RACE reads using MiXCR and keeps one entry per CDR3 protein. The sample has around 100,000 distinct CDR3 sequences, 19% seen once; the top ten hold around 2.8%. The receptors were sampled from a human donor in good health. The CDR3 runs from the conserved cysteine through the conserved F or W. The order of the fields is D gene, V gene, J gene, clone size, CDR3 DNA, CDR3 protein. D genes are given only for firm matches. Size is omitted from some rows. Given values are once, few, many or a class for expanded clones.

d_gene: -; v_gene: TRBV27; j_gene: TRBJ2-7; abundance: -; CDR3nt: TGTGCCAGCAGTTTAACGGGAGTAGGTTTCGAGCAGTACTTC; CDR3aa: CASSLTGVGFEQYF
d_gene: -; v_gene: TRBV27; j_gene: TRBJ2-7; abundance: few; CDR3nt: TGTGCCAGCAGCCCCAGGCCGTGGCTTACCGGGCCCTACGAGCAGTACTTC; CDR3aa: CASSPRPWLTGPYEQYF
d_gene: TRBD1; v_gene: TRBV6-6; j_gene: TRBJ1-4; abundance: -; CDR3nt: TGTGCCAGCAGTTCCTCCCGGGACAGGGTCCGACAGGAAAAACTGTTTTTT; CDR3aa: CASSSSRDRVRQEKLFF
d_gene: -; v_gene: TRBV5-1; j_gene: TRBJ2-5; abundance: few; CDR3nt: TGCGCCAGCAGCTTGGGGCGGTTTCAAGAGACCCAGTACTTC; CDR3aa: CASSLGRFQETQYF
d_gene: TRBD1; v_gene: TRBV7-9; j_gene: TRBJ1-5; abundance: few; CDR3nt: TGTGCCAGCGGTTCGGACAGGGCAAGTCATCAGCCCCAGCATTTT; CDR3aa: CASGSDRASHQPQHF
d_gene: TRBD1; v_gene: TRBV28; j_gene: TRBJ2-7; abundance: -; CDR3nt: TGTGCCAGCGGGGACAGTGCCTACGAGCAGTACTTC; CDR3aa: CASGDSAYEQYF
d_gene: -; v_gene: TRBV28; j_gene: TRBJ2-1; abundance: few; CDR3nt: TGTGCCAGCAGCCCTGACAGGCCCTACAATGAGCAGTTCTTC; CDR3aa: CASSPDRPYNEQFF
d_gene: TRBD1; v_gene: TRBV19; j_gene: TRBJ1-1; abundance: -; CDR3nt: TGTGCCAGTACCCAGTGGTCAGGGGGCACTGAAGCTTTCTTT; CDR3aa: CASTQWSGGTEAFF
d_gene: -; v_gene: TRBV7-6; j_gene: TRBJ2-1; abundance: few; CDR3nt: TGTGCCAGCAGCCCCCGGGGAGGCTCCTACAATGAGCAGTTCTTC; CDR3aa: CASSPRGGSYNEQFF
d_gene: -; v_gene: TRBV3-1; j_gene: TRBJ2-5; abundance: -; CDR3nt: TGTGCCAGCAGCCCGTCGACTGCGGAGGAGACCCAGTACTTC; CDR3aa: CASSPSTAEETQYF
d_gene: TRBD2; v_gene: TRBV20-1; j_gene: TRBJ2-7; abundance: -; CDR3nt: TGCAGTGCTGAAGCGGGAGCCGAGCAGTACTTC; CDR3aa: CSAEAGAEQYF
d_gene: -; v_gene: TRBV5-1; j_gene: TRBJ2-7; abundance: few; CDR3nt: TGCGCCAGCAGCCAAAGCGGAGCACGAGGGTACGAGCAGTACTTC; CDR3aa: CASSQSGARGYEQYF
d_gene: -; v_gene: TRBV5-1; j_gene: TRBJ2-3; abundance: -; CDR3nt: TGCGCCAGCAGCTCCCAAGCAGATACGCAGTATTTT; CDR3aa: CASSSQADTQYF
d_gene: -; v_gene: TRBV3-1; j_gene: TRBJ2-7; abundance: few; CDR3nt: TGTGCCAGCAGCCATAGCCGGGGTCGAGAGTACGAGCAGTACTTC; CDR3aa: CASSHSRGREYEQYF
d_gene: TRBD2; v_gene: TRBV27; j_gene: TRBJ2-7; abundance: few; CDR3nt: TGTGCCAGCAGTTCCTGGACTAGCGGGGCCCGGTACTTC; CDR3aa: CASSSWTSGARYF
d_gene: TRBD2; v_gene: TRBV13; j_gene: TRBJ2-5; abundance: -; CDR3nt: TGTGCCAGCAGCTCGCGGACTAGCGGGAGTGAGACCCAGTACTTC; CDR3aa: CASSSRTSGSETQYF
d_gene: -; v_gene: TRBV14; j_gene: TRBJ2-2; abundance: -; CDR3nt: TGTGCCAGCAGCCAATCTCTAGTCAACGGGGAGCTGTTTTTT; CDR3aa: CASSQSLVNGELFF
d_gene: -; v_gene: TRBV5-6; j_gene: TRBJ1-3; abundance: few; CDR3nt: TGTGCCAGCAGCTTGGGCACACGAAGGCCCCACACCATATATTTT; CDR3aa: CASSLGTRRPHTIYF
d_gene: TRBD1; v_gene: TRBV6-1; j_gene: TRBJ1-5; abundance: -; CDR3nt: TGTGCCAGCAGGGTTGGGACAGGGGGCAATCAGCCCCAGCATTTT; CDR3aa: CASRVGTGGNQPQHF
d_gene: -; v_gene: TRBV4-2; j_gene: TRBJ2-7; abundance: few; CDR3nt: TGTGCCAGCAGCCAAGCAGGGGATCCGAACGAGCAGTACTTC; CDR3aa: CASSQAGDPNEQYF
d_gene: TRBD2; v_gene: TRBV2; j_gene: TRBJ2-3; abundance: many; CDR3nt: TGTGCCAGCAGTCTAGGACTAGCGGGAGTCCGGACAGATACGCAGTATTTT; CDR3aa: CASSLGLAGVRTDTQYF
d_gene: -; v_gene: TRBV6-5; j_gene: TRBJ2-1; abundance: -; CDR3nt: TGTGCCAGCAAGGGAGCTCCCAGATACAATGAGCAGTTCTTC; CDR3aa: CASKGAPRYNEQFF
d_gene: -; v_gene: TRBV2; j_gene: TRBJ1-4; abundance: -; CDR3nt: TGTGCCAGCAGTGAGGCCACTTGGACCCTCAGAGGGGTAAAACTGTTTTTT; CDR3aa: CASSEATWTLRGVKLFF
d_gene: -; v_gene: TRBV7-9; j_gene: TRBJ1-1; abundance: -; CDR3nt: TGTGCCAGCAGCCCACAGACAGGCATGAACACTGAAGCTTTCTTT; CDR3aa: CASSPQTGMNTEAFF
d_gene: -; v_gene: TRBV11-2; j_gene: TRBJ2-1; abundance: few; CDR3nt: TGTGCCAGCAGCCGCACTACTAGTCTGATCAGGGAGCAGTTCTTC; CDR3aa: CASSRTTSLIREQFF
d_gene: TRBD1; v_gene: TRBV3-1; j_gene: TRBJ1-1; abundance: few; CDR3nt: TGTGCCAGCAGCCAAGAGGGGACAGGGGTCACTGAAGCTTTCTTT; CDR3aa: CASSQEGTGVTEAFF
d_gene: -; v_gene: TRBV27; j_gene: TRBJ1-2; abundance: few; CDR3nt: TGTGCCAGCAGTTTATGGGGGGGTCGGGGTGGCTATGGCTACACCTTC; CDR3aa: CASSLWGGRGGYGYTF
d_gene: -; v_gene: TRBV14; j_gene: TRBJ2-7; abundance: -; CDR3nt: TGTGCCAGCAGCCAAGAAGTAGGTCGGTACGAGCAGTACTTC; CDR3aa: CASSQEVGRYEQYF
d_gene: -; v_gene: TRBV9; j_gene: TRBJ1-5; abundance: few; CDR3nt: TGTGCCAGCAGCGTAATGGGGGGTAGTCAGCCCCAGCATTTT; CDR3aa: CASSVMGGSQPQHF